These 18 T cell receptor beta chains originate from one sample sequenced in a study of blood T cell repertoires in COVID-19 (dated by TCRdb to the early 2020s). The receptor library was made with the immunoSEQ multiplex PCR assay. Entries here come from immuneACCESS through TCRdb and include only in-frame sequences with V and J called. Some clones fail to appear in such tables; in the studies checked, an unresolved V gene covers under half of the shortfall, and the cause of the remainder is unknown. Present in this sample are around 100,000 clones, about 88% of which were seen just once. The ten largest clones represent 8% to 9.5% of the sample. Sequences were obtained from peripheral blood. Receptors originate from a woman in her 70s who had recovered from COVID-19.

The CDR3 spells CASSPPTVGYEQYF. The CDR3 bases are TGTGCCAGCAGCCCCCCGACAGTCGGCTACGAGCAGTACTTC. The rearrangement joins TRBV11-2 to TRBJ2-7; D is possibly TRBD1 (5 bases). The CDR3 spans 14 residues. The V and J ends lost 5 bases and 3 bases respectively, with 14 bases between them. The V gene's germline CDR1 is SGHAT and CDR2 FQNNGV. Full variable domain (outside the CDR3, taken from reference TRBV11-2 and TRBJ2-7): EAGVAQSPRYKIIEKRQSVAFWCNPISGHATLYWYQQILGQGPKLLIQFQNNGVVDDSQLPKDRFSAERLKGVDSTLKIQPAKLEDSAVYLCASSPPTVGYEQYFGPGTRLTVT.

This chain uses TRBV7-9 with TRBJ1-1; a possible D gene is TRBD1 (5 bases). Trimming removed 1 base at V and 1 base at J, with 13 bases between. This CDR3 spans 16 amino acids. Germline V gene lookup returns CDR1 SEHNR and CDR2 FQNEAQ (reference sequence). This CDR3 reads CASSLGTEGPNTEAFF. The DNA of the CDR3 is TGTGCCAGCAGCTTAGGAACGGAGGGGCCGAACACTGAAGCTTTCTTT.

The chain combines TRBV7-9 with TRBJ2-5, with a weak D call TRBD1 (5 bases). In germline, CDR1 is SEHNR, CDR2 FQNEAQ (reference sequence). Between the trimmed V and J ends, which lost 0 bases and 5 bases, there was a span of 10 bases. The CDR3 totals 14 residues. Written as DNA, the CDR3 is TGTGCCAGCAGCTTAGCTCCAGCAGGGGAGACCCAGTACTTC. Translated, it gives CASSLAPAGETQYF.

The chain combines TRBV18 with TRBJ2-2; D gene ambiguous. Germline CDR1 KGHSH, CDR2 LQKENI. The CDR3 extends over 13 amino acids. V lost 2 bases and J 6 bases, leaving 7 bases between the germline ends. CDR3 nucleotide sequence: TGTGCCAGCTCACCAGTTATAGCCGGGGAGCTGTTTTTT. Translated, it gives CASSPVIAGELFF.

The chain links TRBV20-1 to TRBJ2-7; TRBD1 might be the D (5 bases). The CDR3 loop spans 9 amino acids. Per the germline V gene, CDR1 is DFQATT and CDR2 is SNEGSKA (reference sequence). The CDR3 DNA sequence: TGCAGGCGCACAGGAAAACAGTACTTC. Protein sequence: CRRTGKQYF.

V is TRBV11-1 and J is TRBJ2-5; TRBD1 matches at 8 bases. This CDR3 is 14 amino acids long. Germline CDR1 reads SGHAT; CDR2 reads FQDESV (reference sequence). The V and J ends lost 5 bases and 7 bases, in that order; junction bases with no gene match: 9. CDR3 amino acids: CASSPDRAGRTQYF. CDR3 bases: TGTGCCAGCAGCCCGGACAGGGCTGGGCGGACCCAGTACTTC.

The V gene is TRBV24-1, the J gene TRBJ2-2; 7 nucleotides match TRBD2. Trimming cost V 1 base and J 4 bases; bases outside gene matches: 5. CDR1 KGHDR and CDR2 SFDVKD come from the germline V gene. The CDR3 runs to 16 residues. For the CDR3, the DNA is TGTGCCACCAGTGATTTCGGGGGGAAGGTCACCGGGGAGCTGTTTTTT. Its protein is CATSDFGGKVTGELFF.

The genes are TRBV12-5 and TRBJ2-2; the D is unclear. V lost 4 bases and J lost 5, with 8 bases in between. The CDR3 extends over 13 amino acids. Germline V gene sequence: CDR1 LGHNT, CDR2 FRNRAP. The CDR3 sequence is CASGSLPTGELFF. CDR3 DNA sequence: TGTGCTAGTGGTTCCCTACCTACCGGGGAGCTGTTTTTT.

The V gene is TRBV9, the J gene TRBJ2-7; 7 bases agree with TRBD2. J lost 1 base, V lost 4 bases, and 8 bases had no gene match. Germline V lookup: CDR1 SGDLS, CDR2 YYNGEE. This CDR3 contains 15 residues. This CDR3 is CASSSSSGSSYEQYF. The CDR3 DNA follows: TGTGCCAGCAGCTCCTCTAGCGGTTCTTCCTACGAGCAGTACTTC.

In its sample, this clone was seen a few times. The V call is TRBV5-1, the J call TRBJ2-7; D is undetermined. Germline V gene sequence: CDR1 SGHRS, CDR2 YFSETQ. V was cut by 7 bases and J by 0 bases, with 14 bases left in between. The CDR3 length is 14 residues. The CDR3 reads CASAAHESSYEQYF. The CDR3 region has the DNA TGCGCCAGCGCCGCCCATGAGAGCTCCTACGAGCAGTACTTC.

CDR3 DNA: TGTGCCAGCAGCCCATTGGGAGGGCAAGGCAAAAACATTCAGTACTTC. Translating it yields CASSPLGGQGKNIQYF. The chain links TRBV28 to TRBJ2-4; 7 bases map to TRBD2. Losses at the gene ends were 6 bases for V and 3 bases for J; bases not matched to a gene: 11. The CDR3 contains 16 residues. Germline loops: CDR1 MDHEN, CDR2 SYDVKM.

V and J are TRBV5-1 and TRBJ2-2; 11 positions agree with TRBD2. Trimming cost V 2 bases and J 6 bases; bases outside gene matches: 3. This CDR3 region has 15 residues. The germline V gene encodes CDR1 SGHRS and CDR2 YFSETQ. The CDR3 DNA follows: TGCGCCAGCAGCTTACTAGCGGGGGACCCCGGGGAGCTGTTTTTT. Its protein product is CASSLLAGDPGELFF.

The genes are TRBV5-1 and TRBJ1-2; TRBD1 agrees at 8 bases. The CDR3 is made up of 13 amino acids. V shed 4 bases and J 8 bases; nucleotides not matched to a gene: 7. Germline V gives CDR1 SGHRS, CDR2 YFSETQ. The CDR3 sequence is CASSSGQGEGYTF. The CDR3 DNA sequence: TGCGCCAGCAGCAGCGGACAGGGTGAGGGCTACACCTTC.

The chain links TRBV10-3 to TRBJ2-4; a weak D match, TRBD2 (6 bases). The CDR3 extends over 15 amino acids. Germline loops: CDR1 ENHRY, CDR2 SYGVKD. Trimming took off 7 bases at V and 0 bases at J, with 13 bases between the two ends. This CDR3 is CAIKEGPLAKNIQYF. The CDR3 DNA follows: TGTGCCATCAAGGAGGGGCCCTTAGCCAAAAACATTCAGTACTTC.

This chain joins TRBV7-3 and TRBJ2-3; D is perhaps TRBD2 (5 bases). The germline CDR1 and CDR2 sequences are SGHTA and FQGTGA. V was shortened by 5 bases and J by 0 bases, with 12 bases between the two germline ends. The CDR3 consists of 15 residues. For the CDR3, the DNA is TGTGCCAGCAGCCGCCGGGGTTCTAGCACAGATACGCAGTATTTT. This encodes CASSRRGSSTDTQYF.

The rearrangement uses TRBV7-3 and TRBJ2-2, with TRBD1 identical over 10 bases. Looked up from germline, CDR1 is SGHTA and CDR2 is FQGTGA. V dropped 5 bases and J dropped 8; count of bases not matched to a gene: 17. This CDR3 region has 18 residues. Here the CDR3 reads CASSAGQGTYTARGELFF. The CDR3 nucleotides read TGTGCCAGCAGCGCGGGACAGGGGACATACACCGCCAGAGGGGAGCTGTTTTTT.

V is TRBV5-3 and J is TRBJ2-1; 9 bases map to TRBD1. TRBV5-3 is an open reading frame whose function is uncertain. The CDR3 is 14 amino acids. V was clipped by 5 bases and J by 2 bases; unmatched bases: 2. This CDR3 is CARRWTGAYNEQFF. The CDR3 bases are TGTGCCAGAAGGTGGACAGGGGCCTACAATGAGCAGTTCTTC.

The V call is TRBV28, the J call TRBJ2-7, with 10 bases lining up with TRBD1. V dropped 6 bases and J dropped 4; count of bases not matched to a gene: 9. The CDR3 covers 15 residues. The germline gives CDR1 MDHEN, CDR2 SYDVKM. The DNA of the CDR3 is TGTGCCAGCAGAGTGACAGGGGGCCACTTTTACGAGCAGTACTTC. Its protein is CASRVTGGHFYEQYF. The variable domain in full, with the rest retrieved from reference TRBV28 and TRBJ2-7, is DVKVTQSSRYLVKRTGEKVFLECVQDMDHENMFWYRQDPGLGLRLIYFSYDVKMKEKGDIPEGYSVSREKKERFSLILESASTNQTSMYLCASRVTGGHFYEQYFGPGTRLTVT.